This entry describes one T cell receptor (beta chain). In the same sample, other DNA sequences code for this CDR3. All of the isolated RNA was reverse transcribed, so expressed TCRB transcripts were sequenced. The data were produced by immunoSEQ multiplex PCR, yet TCRdb's version contains in-frame clones alone and is incomplete. The sample records around 150,000 clones, approximately 8.1% being singletons. The sample belongs to a study of beta chain features in type 1 diabetes. Material for sequencing was central memory CD4+ T cells from blood. The clonotype was recovered from a man between 18 and 35 years old in good health.

CDR3 nucleotides: TGTGCCAGCTCCCGCGGGGAGAACACTGAAGCTTTCTTT. It specifies CASSRGENTEAFF. The V call is TRBV18, the J call TRBJ1-1; D is unresolved. This CDR3 spans 13 amino acids. V was shortened by 6 bases and J by 1 base, with 9 bases between the two germline ends. Germline CDR1 and CDR2: KGHSH and LQKENI.